The T cell receptor beta chain under discussion was sequenced for a study of blood T cell repertoires in COVID-19. The wider study: Researchers got acute and convalescent COVID-19 samples from the United States, Italy and Spain. The cDNA or gDNA used as material had been derived from T cells, B-cell-depleted T cells, or PBMCs.

Germline V gene lookup returns CDR1 ENHRY and CDR2 SYGVKD. V was clipped by 4 bases and J by 2 bases, with 9 bases between them. The length of the CDR3 is 15 residues. How the authors handled the data: Using reference gene primer amplification, nucleated cell counts were estimated. Some clones are missing from TCRdb's copy, which holds only in-frame ones; the method was immunoSEQ multiplex PCR. That table is the source of V, J and clone size, and D and trimming were worked out from the DNA. This table has approximately 66,000 clones, around 87% appearing once. The sequence came from a man aged 55 to 70 with acute or convalescent COVID-19. Sequencing was carried out using peripheral blood. This chain joins TRBV10-3 and TRBJ2-6; D unclear. The CDR3 reads CAISARVAGANVLTF. For the CDR3, the DNA is TGTGCCATCAGTGCTCGGGTCGCTGGGGCCAACGTCCTGACTTTC.